These T cell receptor beta chains were read from a single sample in a study of T cells after yellow fever vaccination. MiXCR was run by TCRdb on the 5' RACE reads, yielding one entry per CDR3 protein. The sample lists about 550,000 distinct CDR3 sequences; around 21% were seen once. The sample here was PBMCs, taken 15 days after the yellow fever booster vaccination. These receptors came from a young man who received the YFV17D yellow fever vaccine. Each CDR3 is given with its conserved first and last residue. Fields, in order: D gene, V gene, clone size, J gene, CDR3 protein, CDR3 DNA. D genes are given only for firm matches. The size entry is marked missing in some rows and otherwise reads once, few, many or a size class.

.	TRBV7-2	.	TRBJ2-5	CASSLHAEETQYF	TGTGCCAGCAGCTTACACGCGGAAGAGACCCAGTACTTC
.	TRBV20-1	.	TRBJ2-3	CSALADSSTDTQYF	TGCAGTGCTTTAGCGGATTCTAGCACAGATACGCAGTATTTT
.	TRBV27	.	TRBJ1-6	CASSRGAFNSPLHF	TGTGCCAGCAGTCGAGGGGCTTTTAATTCACCCCTCCACTTT
TRBD2	TRBV18	.	TRBJ2-5	CASSRTSERGETQYF	TGTGCCAGCTCACGGACTAGCGAGCGAGGAGAGACCCAGTACTTC
.	TRBV10-3	.	TRBJ1-1	CAISDTENTEAFF	TGTGCCATCAGTGATACCGAAAACACTGAAGCTTTCTTT
.	TRBV30	few	TRBJ1-1	CAWTRALNTEAFF	TGTGCCTGGACGAGGGCGCTTAACACTGAAGCTTTCTTT
.	TRBV3-1	few	TRBJ2-4	CASSRDLENIQYF	TGTGCCAGCAGCCGGGACCTGGAAAACATTCAGTACTTC
TRBD2	TRBV7-2	few	TRBJ2-3	CASSLGLAGRDTQYF	TGTGCCAGCAGCTTGGGACTAGCGGGTCGAGATACGCAGTATTTT
.	TRBV13	.	TRBJ2-1	CASSALDPEGQQFF	TGTGCCAGCAGCGCCCTGGACCCGGAGGGCCAGCAGTTCTTC
.	TRBV7-2	.	TRBJ2-7	CASSSSYAYEQYF	TGTGCCAGCAGCTCCTCGTATGCCTACGAGCAGTACTTC
.	TRBV24-1	few	TRBJ2-2	CATGSLTGNTGELFF	TGTGCCACCGGCAGCTTGACAGGGAACACCGGGGAGCTGTTTTTT
TRBD2	TRBV7-2	.	TRBJ2-5	CASTTSAGGETQYF	TGTGCCAGCACCACTAGCGCCGGAGGAGAGACCCAGTACTTC
TRBD1	TRBV15	.	TRBJ2-2	CATQGQLNTGELFF	TGTGCCACCCAGGGACAGTTGAACACCGGGGAGCTGTTTTTT
.	TRBV6-5	.	TRBJ1-1	CASSRGLEAFF	TGTGCCAGCAGTAGGGGCCTTGAAGCTTTCTTT
TRBD2	TRBV5-1	many	TRBJ2-1	CASSAGLAGVRGEQFF	TGCGCCAGCAGCGCCGGACTAGCGGGAGTAAGGGGTGAGCAGTTCTTC
.	TRBV6-5	.	TRBJ1-3	CASSYSGGSGNTIYF	TGTGCCAGCAGTTACTCGGGGGGCTCTGGAAACACCATATATTTT
.	TRBV30	.	TRBJ2-1	CAWRQSGSYEQFF	TGTGCCTGGAGACAATCCGGGAGCTATGAGCAGTTCTTC
TRBD2	TRBV6-2/TRBV6-3	.	TRBJ2-1	CASSFGTSGRSFF	TGTGCCAGCAGTTTCGGGACTAGCGGGAGGTCCTTCTTC
.	TRBV4-2	.	TRBJ2-7	CASSQNGGSGEQYF	TGTGCCAGCAGCCAAAACGGGGGTAGCGGCGAGCAGTACTTC
.	TRBV3-1	.	TRBJ2-7	CASSHHSGTPSYEQYF	TGTGCCAGCAGCCACCATTCCGGGACGCCCTCCTACGAGCAGTACTTC
TRBD2	TRBV2	.	TRBJ2-1	CAGREAHRNEQFF	TGTGCCGGCCGGGAGGCTCATCGCAATGAGCAGTTCTTC
TRBD1	TRBV12-3/TRBV12-4	few	TRBJ1-4	CASSRQGNEKLFF	TGTGCCAGCAGTAGACAGGGAAATGAAAAACTGTTTTTT
.	TRBV6-2/TRBV6-3	.	TRBJ2-7	CASSYSSQLLRSEQYF	TGTGCCAGCAGTTACTCGAGTCAGCTCCTACGTAGCGAGCAGTACTTC
.	TRBV10-1	.	TRBJ2-5	CASSKPGPGETQYF	TGCGCCAGCAGTAAGCCGGGCCCGGGGGAGACCCAGTACTTC
.	TRBV2	few	TRBJ2-7	CASSEDGYLGTTYEQYF	TGTGCCAGCAGTGAAGACGGATACCTTGGGACAACCTACGAGCAGTACTTC
.	TRBV6-5	.	TRBJ2-2	CASSYSMVPSPNTGELFF	TGTGCCAGCAGTTACTCGATGGTCCCCTCGCCGAACACCGGGGAGCTGTTTTTT
TRBD2	TRBV6-6	.	TRBJ2-7	CASSYTERGEQYF	TGTGCCAGCAGTTACACCGAGCGGGGCGAGCAGTACTTC
.	TRBV29-1	few	TRBJ2-1	CSAQPTRNAVNEQFF	TGCAGCGCCCAACCGACTCGAAACGCCGTCAATGAGCAGTTCTTC
.	TRBV5-6	.	TRBJ1-2	CASSRRMDGYTF	TGTGCCAGCAGCCGCCGCATGGATGGCTACACCTTC
.	TRBV6-5	once	TRBJ1-1	CASSYSWGRVNTEAFF	TGTGCCAGCAGTTACTCTTGGGGTAGGGTGAACACTGAAGCTTTCTTT
.	TRBV5-1	.	TRBJ2-2	CASSLLGQGNTGELFF	TGCGCCAGCAGCTTGTTAGGTCAGGGGAACACCGGGGAGCTGTTTTTT
.	TRBV30	few	TRBJ1-2	CAWSVSPTGYGYTF	TGTGCCTGGAGTGTTTCCCCAACGGGGTATGGCTACACCTTC
.	TRBV5-1	.	TRBJ2-6	CASSLDGMSGANVLTF	TGCGCCAGCAGCTTGGACGGAATGTCTGGGGCCAACGTCCTGACTTTC
.	TRBV20-1	few	TRBJ2-5	CSARAGLEETQYF	TGCAGTGCTAGGGCGGGGTTGGAAGAGACCCAGTACTTC
.	TRBV27	few	TRBJ2-7	CASSVSSNSYEQYF	TGTGCCAGCAGTGTCTCCAGTAACTCCTACGAGCAGTACTTC
.	TRBV20-1	few	TRBJ2-3	CSADGPGDTQYF	TGCAGTGCCGACGGCCCGGGGGATACGCAGTATTTT
.	TRBV21-1	.	TRBJ1-6	CASSHGTYVNSPLHF	TGTGCCAGCAGCCACGGGACCTACGTGAATTCACCCCTCCACTTT
.	TRBV9	few	TRBJ2-2	CASSVATGRAAAGELFF	TGTGCCAGCAGCGTAGCTACGGGCAGGGCAGCCGCCGGGGAGCTGTTTTTT
TRBD1	TRBV20-1	.	TRBJ2-7	CSASGDRGQGEQYF	TGCAGTGCTAGCGGGGACAGGGGGCAGGGCGAGCAGTACTTC
TRBD1	TRBV5-1	.	TRBJ2-1	CASSLQGDYNEQFF	TGCGCCAGCAGCTTGCAGGGGGACTACAATGAGCAGTTCTTC
.	TRBV6-5	few	TRBJ2-5	CASSYGGGTQYF	TGTGCCAGCAGTTACGGGGGAGGGACCCAGTACTTC
TRBD1	TRBV7-2	.	TRBJ1-1	CASSLATGSTEAFF	TGTGCCAGCAGCTTGGCGACAGGGAGCACTGAAGCTTTCTTT
.	TRBV14	.	TRBJ2-3	CASSQETQGWHTDTQYF	TGTGCCAGCAGCCAAGAGACGCAGGGTTGGCACACAGATACGCAGTATTTT
.	TRBV7-9	few	TRBJ2-3	CASSLGGAVGDTQYF	TGTGCCAGCAGCTTAGGAGGGGCGGTAGGTGATACGCAGTATTTT
TRBD2	TRBV5-1	few	TRBJ2-3	CASSLAFSGISKRTDTQYF	TGCGCCAGCAGCTTGGCCTTTAGCGGGATCTCAAAACGCACAGATACGCAGTATTTT
TRBD1	TRBV5-1	few	TRBJ1-1	CASSADRESMNTEAFF	TGCGCCAGCAGCGCGGACAGGGAGAGCATGAACACTGAAGCTTTCTTT
.	TRBV7-7	few	TRBJ2-1	CASSSEPRGEQFF	TGTGCTAGCAGCTCCGAGCCGCGAGGTGAGCAGTTCTTC
TRBD1	TRBV7-8	.	TRBJ2-1	CASNQRTGLYNEQFF	TGTGCCAGCAACCAGCGGACAGGGCTCTACAATGAGCAGTTCTTC
.	TRBV5-5	.	TRBJ2-1	CASSETGTTYNEQFF	TGTGCCAGCAGCGAGACCGGGACAACCTACAATGAGCAGTTCTTC
.	TRBV7-2	.	TRBJ2-5	CASSPDRNQETQYF	TGTGCCAGCAGCCCAGACAGGAACCAAGAGACCCAGTACTTC
TRBD1	TRBV4-1	few	TRBJ2-1	CASSRPGQGFENEQFF	TGCGCCAGCAGCCGACCGGGACAGGGCTTTGAAAATGAGCAGTTCTTC
TRBD1	TRBV5-5	few	TRBJ2-5	CASSHTGQGRETQYF	TGTGCCAGCAGCCATACGGGACAGGGGAGAGAGACCCAGTACTTC
.	TRBV14	few	TRBJ2-5	CASSQGKGETQYF	TGTGCCAGCAGCCAAGGGAAGGGAGAGACCCAGTACTTC
TRBD1	TRBV5-4	few	TRBJ2-3	CASSTVGQGGTDTQYF	TGTGCCAGCAGCACGGTTGGACAGGGGGGTACAGATACGCAGTATTTT